The T cell receptor beta chain described here comes from a study of blood T cell repertoires in COVID-19. Across the whole study: The analysed material was cDNA or gDNA that came from T cells, B-cell-depleted T cells, or PBMCs.

J was trimmed by 1 base and V by 3 bases; bases with no gene match: 7. This CDR3 is 16 amino acids long. CDR1 and CDR2 from the germline V gene are KGHSH and LQKENI. Produced via immunoSEQ multiplex PCR; TCRdb's table is partial and in-frame only. The sample carries roughly 140,000 clones, 65% to 90% recorded once. V gene TRBV18 combines with J gene TRBJ2-7; 9 nucleotides match TRBD2. The source of this sequence is a man between 65 and 80 years old with acute or convalescent COVID-19. The sequencing input was peripheral blood. The CDR3 DNA sequence: TGTGCCAGCTCACCCCTTAGCGGGAGCGGGTCCTACGAGCAGTACTTC. Translated: CASSPLSGSGSYEQYF.